The 31 T cell receptor beta chains reported below all come from one sample, sequenced in a study of OX40 agonist ivuxolimab in advanced cancers. TCRdb's copy holds only in-frame clones and misses some; the assay was immunoSEQ multiplex PCR. The table shows tens of thousands of clones, with approximately 88% occurring only once. The material was CD4+ or CD8+ T cells sorted from blood, obtained in a trial of the OX40 agonist ivuxolimab. The receptors derive from an adult with an advanced solid tumor such as melanoma, head and neck, liver or kidney cancer.

The gene calls are TRBV6-5 and TRBJ2-7, with unresolved D. The V end lost 8 bases, the J end lost 0 bases, and 17 bases lay between the germline ends. CDR1 MNHEY and CDR2 SVGAGI come from the germline V gene. This CDR3 is built from 15 residues. CDR3 sequence reads: CASSRAQIASYEQYF. In nucleotides, the CDR3 is TGTGCCAGCTCCCGGGCGCAGATAGCCTCCTACGAGCAGTACTTC.

The sample holds a few counts of this clone. As DNA, the CDR3 is TGTGCCAGCAGTTTTCTAGGCTACGAGCAGTACTTC. Encoded protein: CASSFLGYEQYF. V and J are TRBV27 and TRBJ2-7; D is unresolved. V lost 3 bases and J 3 bases, leaving 6 bases between the germline ends. The CDR3 is made up of 12 amino acids. Germline V gives CDR1 MNHEY, CDR2 SMNVEV (reference sequence).

The CDR3 bases are TGTGCCAGCAGCATCCGACCCGGGGCGAGCACAGATACGCAGTATTTT. It translates to CASSIRPGASTDTQYF. The genes are TRBV9 and TRBJ2-3; D tentatively reads TRBD1 or TRBD2 (5 bases each). CDR3 length: 16 residues. Germline V gene lookup returns CDR1 SGDLS and CDR2 YYNGEE. With 4 bases removed from V and 0 bases from J, the gap between germline ends came to 15 bases.

The chain joins TRBV4-3 to TRBJ2-7; unclear D gene. Deletions cut 5 bases from V and 4 bases from J, with 12 bases between. Germline assignment: CDR1 LGHNA and CDR2 YSLEER. This CDR3 comprises 13 residues. CDR3 nucleotides: TGCGCCAGCAGCTATAACCTGGCGTACGAGCAGTACTTC. Its translation is CASSYNLAYEQYF.

The chain combines TRBV5-6 with TRBJ1-2; D is unclear. CDR1 is SGHDT and CDR2 is YYEEEE in the germline V gene. V lost 0 bases and J lost 8, with 11 bases in between. The CDR3 loop spans 13 amino acids. CDR3 bases: TGTGCCAGCAGCTTGGGGTCAACGAGAGGCTACACCTTC. Translating it yields CASSLGSTRGYTF.

The chain uses TRBV29-1 and TRBJ2-1, with 7 positions matching TRBD2. Unmatched junction bases numbered 21, after V lost 6 bases and J lost 1 base. Germline V gene lookup returns CDR1 SQVTM and CDR2 ANQGSEA. The CDR3 totals 19 residues. CDR3 nucleotides: TGCAGCGTCAATCTTAATACACTAGAGCGGGGCTCATCCTACAATGAGCAGTTCTTC. Translated, it gives CSVNLNTLERGSSYNEQFF.

This sequence joins TRBV27 and TRBJ1-5; unclear D gene. This CDR3 contains 14 residues. V lost 5 bases and J lost 0, with 8 bases in between. Per the germline V gene, CDR1 is MNHEY and CDR2 is SMNVEV (reference sequence). The CDR3 is CASSTDGSNQPQHF. The DNA for the CDR3 is TGTGCCAGCAGTACTGACGGTAGCAATCAGCCCCAGCATTTT.

The rearrangement links TRBV19 to TRBJ2-2; maybe TRBD2 (6 bases). V lost 1 base and J 0 bases, leaving 6 bases between the germline ends. Germline V gene sequence: CDR1 LNHDA, CDR2 SQIVND (reference sequence). The CDR3 contains 15 residues. CDR3: CASSIAGANTGELFF. For the CDR3, the DNA is TGTGCCAGTAGTATAGCGGGAGCGAACACCGGGGAGCTGTTTTTT.

The sample holds one count of this clone. The chain links TRBV19 to TRBJ1-2; 8 bases match TRBD1. The length of the CDR3 is 16 residues. V shed 3 bases, J shed 4 bases, and the junction held 10 bases outside the gene matches. The germline V gene has CDR1 LNHDA and CDR2 SQIVND (reference sequence). CDR3 sequence (DNA): TGTGCCAGTAGTATCCCCCCAGGGGGCGCAAGCTATGGCTACACCTTC. It encodes CASSIPPGGASYGYTF.

V usage is TRBV5-6 and J usage is TRBJ2-5, with 7 bases matching TRBD1. The CDR3 loop spans 13 amino acids. CDR1 is SGHDT and CDR2 is YYEEEE in the germline V gene. The V and J ends lost 6 bases and 9 bases, in that order; junction bases with no gene match: 11. The DNA for the CDR3 is TGTGCCAGCACCACCGGGACAGACATTCCCCAGTACTTC. Residues: CASTTGTDIPQYF.

The chain is built from TRBV5-6 and TRBJ1-2; D is unclear. CDR3 length: 13 amino acids. The V and J ends lost 2 bases and 1 base respectively, with 6 bases between them. The germline V gene encodes CDR1 SGHDT and CDR2 YYEEEE. DNA for the CDR3: TGTGCCAGCAGCTTCCGAGGTAACTATGGCTACACCTTC. This codes for CASSFRGNYGYTF.

Here the CDR3 DNA reads TGTGCCTGGAGTCCTGCAGGGTTTGAAGCTTTCTTT. Translating gives CAWSPAGFEAFF. The V call is TRBV30, the J call TRBJ1-1; weak D call: TRBD1 (5 bases). CDR1 and CDR2 from the germline V gene are GTSNPN and SVGIG (reference sequence). This CDR3 contains 12 residues. Trimming removed 2 bases at V and 7 bases at J, with 11 bases between.

The V gene is TRBV14, the J gene TRBJ2-1; a possible D gene is TRBD2 (6 bases). This CDR3 comprises 16 residues. Trimming pared 0 bases from V and 0 bases from J, leaving 9 bases between. Germline lookup yields CDR1 SGHDN and CDR2 FVKESK. The CDR3 DNA sequence: TGTGCCAGCAGCCAAGATTGGGGGGTCTCCTACAATGAGCAGTTCTTC. Translation: CASSQDWGVSYNEQFF.

The J gene is TRBJ2-3, the V gene TRBV2, with TRBD2 as a possible D gene (6 bases). The CDR3 is made up of 15 amino acids. Germline-derived CDR1 and CDR2 are SNHLY and FYNNEI. V was trimmed by 3 bases and J by 3 bases, leaving 13 bases between them. CDR3: CASSEDGSWTDTQYF. The CDR3 DNA reads TGTGCCAGCAGTGAGGACGGGAGCTGGACAGATACGCAGTATTTT.

CDR3 in amino acids: CASSIYGMGREKLFF. CDR3 nucleotide sequence: TGTGCCAGTAGTATATACGGGATGGGACGGGAAAAACTGTTTTTT. The chain combines TRBV19 with TRBJ1-4, with D tentatively TRBD1 (5 bases). The CDR3 sequence is 15 residues long. The V gene lost 2 bases and the J gene lost 8 bases, with 15 bases spanning the gap. From germline, CDR1 is LNHDA and CDR2 SQIVND (reference sequence).

The rearrangement joins TRBV5-4 to TRBJ2-1; no clear D. Deletions cut 4 bases from V and 9 bases from J, with 11 bases between. Looked up from germline, CDR1 is SGHNT and CDR2 is YYREEE (reference sequence). CDR3 length: 12 residues. CDR3 nucleotides: TGTGCCAGCAGCCTACGACCCACTGAGCAGTTCTTC. The encoded protein is CASSLRPTEQFF.

CDR3 sequence: CASSSPGPGLAVDEQFF. The CDR3 DNA reads TGTGCCAGCAGCTCCCCGGGCCCGGGACTAGCGGTGGATGAGCAGTTCTTC. V gene TRBV11-2 combines with J gene TRBJ2-1; 11 bases fit TRBD2. J lost 8 bases, V lost 4 bases, and 13 bases had no gene match. This CDR3 has 17 residues. Germline CDR1 reads SGHAT; CDR2 reads FQNNGV. Variable domain in full (rest from reference TRBV11-2 and TRBJ2-1): EAGVAQSPRYKIIEKRQSVAFWCNPISGHATLYWYQQILGQGPKLLIQFQNNGVVDDSQLPKDRFSAERLKGVDSTLKIQPAKLEDSAVYLCASSSPGPGLAVDEQFFGPGTRLTVL.

This sequence joins TRBV9 and TRBJ2-7; possible D gene TRBD1, 5 bases. Trimming stripped 0 bases from V and 1 base from J, with 11 bases between. The CDR3 totals 15 residues. CDR1 and CDR2 from the germline V gene are SGDLS and YYNGEE. CDR3 DNA sequence: TGTGCCAGCAGCGTAGCCCAGGGCTCTTCCTACGAGCAGTACTTC. It translates to CASSVAQGSSYEQYF.

The chain couples TRBV11-3 to TRBJ2-1; D is undetermined. Deletions cut 6 bases from V and 6 bases from J, with 12 bases between. Germline CDR1 reads SGHNT; CDR2 reads YENEEA. The CDR3 spans 13 residues. The CDR3 region has the DNA TGTGCCAGCAGGAACCGGGCCGGCAATGAGCAGTTCTTC. As protein: CASRNRAGNEQFF.

The CDR3 nucleotides are TGTGCCAGCAGCTTAGATCTCGGGCAGGGGGCGCGGGAGCAGTACTTC. As protein: CASSLDLGQGAREQYF. This sequence joins TRBV11-3 and TRBJ2-7, with 8 bases aligning to TRBD1. Looked up from germline, CDR1 is SGHNT and CDR2 is YENEEA. This CDR3 spans 16 amino acids. The J segment lost 7 bases and the V segment lost 0 bases, leaving 11 bases of the junction unmatched.

This clone occurred once. The chain links TRBV10-2 to TRBJ2-2, with D perhaps matching TRBD1 (5 bases). Germline CDR1 reads WSHSY; CDR2 reads SAAADI. The CDR3 sequence is 16 residues long. The germline V and J ends were trimmed by 2 bases and 8 bases, with 18 bases remaining between them. The CDR3 DNA sequence: TGCGCCAGCAGTGAGAGATGGGCAGGGCCTGATGGGGAGCTGTTTTTT. It is translated as CASSERWAGPDGELFF.

In the case of this clone: Other DNA sequences in this sample translate to the same CDR3. The rearrangement links TRBV30 to TRBJ2-1; D might be TRBD1 (6 bases). V was clipped by 0 bases and J by 7 bases, with 10 bases between them. The germline CDR1 and CDR2 sequences are GTSNPN and SVGIG (reference sequence). CDR3 size: 13 residues. The CDR3 DNA follows: TGTGCCTGGAGTGTCCAAGGGGGTAATGAGCAGTTCTTC. Its protein is CAWSVQGGNEQFF.

The chain has TRBV4-1 and TRBJ2-7, with TRBD1 matching 11 bases. Trimming cost V 3 bases and J 5 bases; bases outside gene matches: 3. CDR3 length: 14 amino acids. From germline, CDR1 is MGHRA and CDR2 YSYEKL. The CDR3 region is CASSQGGQGDEQYF. The CDR3 nucleotides are TGCGCCAGCAGCCAGGGGGGACAGGGGGACGAGCAGTACTTC.

This chain links TRBV11-2 with TRBJ2-5; D possibly corresponds to TRBD1 (6 bases). Germline assignment: CDR1 SGHAT and CDR2 FQNNGV. V lost 5 bases and J lost 5, with 18 bases in between. The CDR3 consists of 15 residues. The CDR3 bases are TGTGCCAGCAGCCATCGAGACAGGTTGGGGGAGACCCAGTACTTC. Its protein product is CASSHRDRLGETQYF.

This rearrangement joins TRBV14 to TRBJ2-7; TRBD1 matches at 9 bases. Trimming removed 2 bases from V and 1 base from J; junction bases left unmatched: 3. Germline CDR1 reads SGHDN; CDR2 reads FVKESK. The CDR3 has 15 residues. The CDR3 DNA reads as TGTGCCAGCAGCCAACCCGGGACAGGGTCCTACGAGCAGTACTTC. This translates into CASSQPGTGSYEQYF. The variable domain in full, with the rest retrieved from reference TRBV14 and TRBJ2-7, is EAGVTQFPSHSVIEKGQTVTLRCDPISGHDNLYWYRRVMGKEIKFLLHFVKESKQDESGMPNNRFLAERTGGTYSTLKVQPAELEDSGVYFCASSQPGTGSYEQYFGPGTRLTVT.

A few counts support this clone. This chain uses TRBV4-1 with TRBJ1-5; D unresolved. The CDR3 is made up of 14 amino acids. Per germline, CDR1 MGHRA and CDR2 YSYEKL. V gave up 2 bases and J gave up 0 bases, with 5 bases separating them. The CDR3 bases are TGCGCCAGCAGCCAATCGGATAGCAATCAGCCCCAGCATTTT. Encoded protein: CASSQSDSNQPQHF.

Written as DNA, the CDR3 is TGTGCCAGCAGTTACCAGTCTAGCGGGAGGACAGATACGCAGTATTTT. It codes for CASSYQSSGRTDTQYF. The chain uses TRBV6-6 and TRBJ2-3, with TRBD2 matching 11 bases. With V trimmed by 2 bases and J by 3 bases, 4 bases remained unmatched. The CDR3 length is 16 residues. Germline values: CDR1 MNHNY, CDR2 SVGAGI (reference sequence).

The chain couples TRBV7-9 to TRBJ2-2; possible D gene TRBD1, 5 bases. V was shortened by 1 base and J by 1 base, with 13 bases between the two germline ends. The CDR3 covers 17 residues. Per germline, CDR1 SEHNR and CDR2 FQNEAQ (reference sequence). CDR3 residues: CASSLELDSLNTGELFF. CDR3 nucleotide sequence: TGTGCCAGCAGCTTAGAACTCGACAGTCTGAACACCGGGGAGCTGTTTTTT.

This clone appeared a few times. Written as DNA, the CDR3 is TGCGCCAGCAGCCAAGATCGCGGGAGCGACTACGAGCAGTACTTC. Protein product: CASSQDRGSDYEQYF. V and J are TRBV4-3 and TRBJ2-7, with 7 bases that match TRBD2. From germline, CDR1 is LGHNA and CDR2 YSLEER. This CDR3 has 15 amino acids. The V segment lost 0 bases and the J segment 3 bases; nucleotides outside the gene matches: 5.

The chain couples TRBV10-2 to TRBJ2-6, with a weak D call TRBD1 (5 bases). Germline loops: CDR1 WSHSY, CDR2 SAAADI. V lost 2 bases to trimming and J lost 2 bases, with 19 bases between them. The CDR3 runs 19 residues. CDR3 in amino acids: CASSEIGRALSPGANVLTF. The CDR3 nucleotides are TGCGCCAGCAGTGAGATCGGCAGGGCACTATCCCCTGGGGCCAACGTCCTGACTTTC.

This clone appeared a few times. V and J are TRBV2 and TRBJ1-2; TRBD1 is a possible D gene (6 bases). V lost 1 base to trimming and J lost 3 bases, with 12 bases between them. This CDR3 has 15 residues. The V gene's germline CDR1 is SNHLY and CDR2 FYNNEI. CDR3 in amino acids: CASSEGQAGHYGYTF. CDR3 in DNA: TGTGCCAGCAGTGAAGGACAGGCCGGGCACTATGGCTACACCTTC.